Included here is one T cell receptor (beta chain) sequence, with context. Its antigen is as yet unknown. Sequenced by immunoSEQ multiplex PCR; TCRdb stores in-frame clones only, minus some. The data contain about 30,000 clones, around 86% of them singletons. This sample is drawn from a study of OX40 agonist ivuxolimab in advanced cancers. Study-wide background: Dose-escalation patients suffered from hepatocellular carcinoma, melanoma, renal cell or head and neck cancer. Three patients, one with hepatocellular carcinoma and two with cutaneous melanoma, responded partially.

Findings and limits, study-wide: Normalized T-cell clonal expansion was also low in a subset of nonresponders.

The CDR3 has 16 amino acids. V trimming: 4 bases; J trimming: 0 bases; junction bases outside the gene matches: 9. From germline, CDR1 is SGDLS and CDR2 YYNGEE. The sample here was CD4+ or CD8+ T cells sorted from blood, taken in a trial of the OX40 agonist ivuxolimab. The receptor's source is an adult with an advanced solid tumor such as melanoma, head and neck, liver or kidney cancer. The chain carries TRBV9 and TRBJ1-1; 7 bases agree with TRBD1. CDR3 nucleotides: TGTGCCAGCAGCCCTCCGGACAGGTTTTTGAACACTGAAGCTTTCTTT. Residues: CASSPPDRFLNTEAFF.